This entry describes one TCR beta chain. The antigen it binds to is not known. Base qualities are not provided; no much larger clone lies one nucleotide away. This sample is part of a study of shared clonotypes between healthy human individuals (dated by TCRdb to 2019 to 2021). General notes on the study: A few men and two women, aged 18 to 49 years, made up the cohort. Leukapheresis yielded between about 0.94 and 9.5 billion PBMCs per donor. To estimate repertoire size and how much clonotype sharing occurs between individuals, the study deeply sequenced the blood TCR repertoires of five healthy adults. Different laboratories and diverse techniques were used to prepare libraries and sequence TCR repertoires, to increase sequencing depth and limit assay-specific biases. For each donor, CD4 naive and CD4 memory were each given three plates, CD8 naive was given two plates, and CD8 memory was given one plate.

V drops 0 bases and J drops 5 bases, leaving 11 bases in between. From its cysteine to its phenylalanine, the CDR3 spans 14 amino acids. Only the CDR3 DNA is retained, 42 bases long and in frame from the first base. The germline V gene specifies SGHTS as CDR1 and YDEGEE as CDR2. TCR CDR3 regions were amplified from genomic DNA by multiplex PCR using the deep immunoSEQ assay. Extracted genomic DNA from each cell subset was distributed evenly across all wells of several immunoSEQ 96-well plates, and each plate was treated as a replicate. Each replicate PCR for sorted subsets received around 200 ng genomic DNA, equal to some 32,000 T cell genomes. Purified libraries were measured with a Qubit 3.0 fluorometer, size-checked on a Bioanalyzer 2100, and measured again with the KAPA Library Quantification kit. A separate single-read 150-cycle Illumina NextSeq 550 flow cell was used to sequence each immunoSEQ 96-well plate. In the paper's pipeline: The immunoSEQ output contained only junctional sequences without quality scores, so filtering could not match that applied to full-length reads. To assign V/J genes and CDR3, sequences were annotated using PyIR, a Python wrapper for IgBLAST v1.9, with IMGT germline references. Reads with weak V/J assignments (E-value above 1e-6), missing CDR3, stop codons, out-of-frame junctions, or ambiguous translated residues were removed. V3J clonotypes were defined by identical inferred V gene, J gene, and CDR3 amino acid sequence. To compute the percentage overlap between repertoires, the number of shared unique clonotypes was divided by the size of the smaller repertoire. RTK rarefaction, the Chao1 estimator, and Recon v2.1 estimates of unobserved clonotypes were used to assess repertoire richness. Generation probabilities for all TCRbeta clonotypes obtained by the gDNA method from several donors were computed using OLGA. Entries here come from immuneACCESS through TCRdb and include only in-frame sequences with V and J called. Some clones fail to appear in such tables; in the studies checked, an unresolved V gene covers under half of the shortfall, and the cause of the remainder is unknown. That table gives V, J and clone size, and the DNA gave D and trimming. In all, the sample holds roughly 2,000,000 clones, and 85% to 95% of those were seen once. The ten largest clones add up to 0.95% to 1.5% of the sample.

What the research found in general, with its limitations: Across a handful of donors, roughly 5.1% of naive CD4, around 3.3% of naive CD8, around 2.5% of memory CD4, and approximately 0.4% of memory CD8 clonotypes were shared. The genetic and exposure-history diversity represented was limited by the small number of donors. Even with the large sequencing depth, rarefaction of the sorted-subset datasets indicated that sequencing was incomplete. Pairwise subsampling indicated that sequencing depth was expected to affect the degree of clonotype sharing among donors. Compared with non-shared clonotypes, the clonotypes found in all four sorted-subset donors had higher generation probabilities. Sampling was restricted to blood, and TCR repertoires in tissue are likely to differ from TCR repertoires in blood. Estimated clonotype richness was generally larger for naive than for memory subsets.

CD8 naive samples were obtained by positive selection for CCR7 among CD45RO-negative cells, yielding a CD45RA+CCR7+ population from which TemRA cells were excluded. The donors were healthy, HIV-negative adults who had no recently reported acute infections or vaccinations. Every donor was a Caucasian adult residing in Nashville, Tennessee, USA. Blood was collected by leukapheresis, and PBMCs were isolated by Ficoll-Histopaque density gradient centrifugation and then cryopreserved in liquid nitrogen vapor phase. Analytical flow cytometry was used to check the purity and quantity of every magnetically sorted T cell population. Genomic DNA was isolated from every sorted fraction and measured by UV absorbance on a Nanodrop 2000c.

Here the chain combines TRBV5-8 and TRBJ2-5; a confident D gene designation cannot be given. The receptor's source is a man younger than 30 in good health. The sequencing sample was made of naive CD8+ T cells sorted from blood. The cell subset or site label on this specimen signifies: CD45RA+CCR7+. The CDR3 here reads CASSLVVRGETQYF. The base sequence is TGTGCCAGCAGCTTGGTGGTCAGAGGTGAGACCCAGTACTTC.